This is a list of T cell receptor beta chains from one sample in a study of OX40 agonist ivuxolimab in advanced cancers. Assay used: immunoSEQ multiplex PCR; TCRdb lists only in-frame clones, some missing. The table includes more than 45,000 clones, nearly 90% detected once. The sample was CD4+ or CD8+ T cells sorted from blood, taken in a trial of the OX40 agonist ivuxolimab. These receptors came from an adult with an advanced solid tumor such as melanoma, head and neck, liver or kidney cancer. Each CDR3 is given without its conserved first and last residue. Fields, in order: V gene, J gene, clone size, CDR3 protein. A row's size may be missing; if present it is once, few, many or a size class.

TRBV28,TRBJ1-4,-,ASLRAATINEKLF
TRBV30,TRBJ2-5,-,AWTPPYQETQY
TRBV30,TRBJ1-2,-,AWSDGSYGYT
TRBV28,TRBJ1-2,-,ATNSLRAVYGYT
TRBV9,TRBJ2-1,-,ASSFGGDPYNEQF
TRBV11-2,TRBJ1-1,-,ASSSSGGMNTEAF
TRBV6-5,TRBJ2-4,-,ASSGAGGLDIQY
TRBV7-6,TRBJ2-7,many,ASSLGWGQEQY
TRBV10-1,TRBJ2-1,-,ASSAEQF
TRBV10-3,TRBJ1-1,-,AISGPGNTEAF
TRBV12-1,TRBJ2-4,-,ASGSSSL
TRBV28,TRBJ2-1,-,ASNPTRGGRAGYNEQF
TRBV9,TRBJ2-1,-,ASSPGTSSYNEQF
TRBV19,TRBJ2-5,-,ASSERTRAVETQY
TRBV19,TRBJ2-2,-,ASREGDRIPMPGELF
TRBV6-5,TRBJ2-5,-,ASSSGTSGGQETQY
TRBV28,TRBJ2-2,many,ASSSAGTRGGELF
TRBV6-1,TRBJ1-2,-,ASSEMETGAGYGYT
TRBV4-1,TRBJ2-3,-,ASSQGSSLADTQY
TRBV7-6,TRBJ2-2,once,ASSFSGEPPPSELF
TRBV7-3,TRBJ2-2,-,ASSFPQEVAGVTGELF
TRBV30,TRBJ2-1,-,AWRGSRGVDEQF
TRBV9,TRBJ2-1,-,ASSVAAGASYNEQF
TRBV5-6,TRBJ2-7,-,ASSQGLVEQY
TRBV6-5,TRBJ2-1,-,ASSSLPGPGNEQF
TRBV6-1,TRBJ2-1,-,ATLALPPNEQF
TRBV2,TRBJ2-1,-,ASSESHLNEQF
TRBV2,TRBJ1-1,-,ASSDEGAF